This T cell receptor (beta chain) is drawn from a study of T cell repertoires in cytomegalovirus infection. Study-wide results and limits: The study found HLA-C-restricted CMV-specific TCR beta clonotypes dominating the ex vivo response.

Using its own MiXCR run on the reads, TCRdb lists one record per CDR3 protein. The sample holds roughly 280,000 distinct CDR3 sequences, approximately 9.2% seen once. In this sample, this clonotype turned up a few times. Its specificity is not known. The CDR3 loop spans 16 amino acids. The V end lost 5 bases, the J end lost 4 bases, and 15 bases lay between the germline ends. Germline V gene lookup returns CDR1 SGHTA and CDR2 FQGTGA. The receptor comes from a human donor in good health (CMV status not recorded). Some clones in this sample may be carry-over from other donors' samples. Sequences were obtained from PBMCs. The chain combines TRBV7-3 with TRBJ1-6; D is perhaps TRBD1 (5 bases). CDR3 sequence reads: CASSPTGREYNSPLHF. Written as DNA, the CDR3 is TGTGCCAGCAGCCCCACGGGCAGGGAGTATAATTCACCCCTCCACTTT.